What follows is one TCR beta chain and its context. Its antigen has not been determined. Per-base qualities were not stored, and no clone one base away is much larger. PBMCs were isolated by Ficoll-Paque density gradient centrifugation. The entry originates in a study of T-cell memory formation after mild COVID-19 (dated by TCRdb to the early 2020s). For context, the study as a whole: TCR sequence clusters from the two donors were found to be largely donor specific. In a couple of donors, T-cell clones that expanded and contracted after mild COVID-19 were tracked by sequencing TCRalpha and TCRbeta repertoires over time. The cohort was made up of two young adult volunteers, one female and one male, who were previously healthy. Points the paper makes about the study in general: Clones contracting from day 15 to 85 had balanced CD4/CD8 phenotypes, while a second wave expanding from day 15 to 37 was biased towards CD4+. Contracting CD4+ clones appeared mostly in the CM and EM memory subsets, whereas CD8+ clones were enriched in EMRA. The study covered only a couple of mild cases, and larger cohorts including severe cases with pre-infection samples were considered necessary. Some responding clones were found in pre-infection memory, which suggests that pre-existing cross-reactive memory T cells took part in the SARS-CoV-2 response. SARS-CoV-2 specificity was not confirmed for the second-wave clones peaking on day 37.

V is clipped by 8 bases and J by 0 bases, and the sequence between their germline boundaries is 10 bases long. The CDR3 measures 13 amino acids from cysteine to phenylalanine. The entry retains the CDR3 DNA only, 39 bases that are in frame from base 1. Sequences LNHDA (CDR1) and SQIVND (CDR2) are obtained from the germline V gene (reference sequence). Sequencing was carried out with an Illumina NovaSeq 6000. TCRalpha and TCRbeta cDNA libraries were built by 5'RACE with constant-segment primers, adding sample barcodes and unique molecular identifiers. Trizol reagent was used to extract RNA from every sample. Libraries were amplified in two PCR steps, with a second sample barcode and Illumina TruSeq adapters added in the second step. The libraries were sequenced on an Illumina NovaSeq using 2 x 150 bp paired-end reads. In the authors' own workflow: Demultiplexing of reads and collapsing into UMI-guided consensus sequences were performed with migec v1.2.7. Using mixcr v2.1.11, UMI consensuses were aligned to TRA and TRB V and J templates and then assembled into clonotypes. Clonotypes were classified as expanded or contracted when called significant by both edgeR and NoisET, with noise models trained on biological replicates. For edgeR calls, a false discovery rate-adjusted p below 0.01 and a log2 fold-change threshold of 1 were applied. As an exploratory analysis of dynamics, PCA with hierarchical clustering was applied to max-normalized trajectories of the 1000 most abundant clonotypes. Separately sequenced CD4+ and CD8+ repertoires were used to assign the CD4 or CD8 phenotype of responding clones. TCRdb ran its own pipeline on the public reads, namely fastp trimming at Q25 and MiXCR clone calling, and kept in-frame beta chains. Each CDR3 protein gets just one entry, which takes the most common genes and DNA from the rows behind it. TCRdb, not the original authors, processed these V and J calls. The sample contains approximately 450,000 distinct CDR3 sequences, about 20% of them found a single time. Of the sample, roughly an eighth falls within the top ten clones.

The rearrangement joined TRBV19 to TRBJ1-1; TRBD1 is a possible D gene, resting on 5 matching bases. The sequencing input was PBMCs or a T cell subset sorted from them (not recorded which). The clonotype comes from an adult woman who had mild COVID-19 (a few samples of this study predate the infection). The sample titles of this study are shuffled in the database, so cell type and time point are left out; the donor was told from shared clones. Here is the DNA: TGTGCCAGTTGGGACCTTATGAACACTGAAGCTTTCTTT. Translation gives CASWDLMNTEAFF.